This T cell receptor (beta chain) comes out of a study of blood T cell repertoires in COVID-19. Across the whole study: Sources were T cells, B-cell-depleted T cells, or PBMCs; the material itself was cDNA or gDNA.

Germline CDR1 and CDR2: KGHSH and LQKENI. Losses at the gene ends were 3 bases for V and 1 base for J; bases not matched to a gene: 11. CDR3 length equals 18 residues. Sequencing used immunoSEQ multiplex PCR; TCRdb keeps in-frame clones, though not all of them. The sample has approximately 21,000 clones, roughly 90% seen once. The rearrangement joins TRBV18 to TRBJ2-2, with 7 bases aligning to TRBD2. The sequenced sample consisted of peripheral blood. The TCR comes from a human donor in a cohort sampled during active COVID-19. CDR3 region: CASSPVDGRVVNTGELFF. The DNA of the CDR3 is TGTGCCAGCTCACCCGTTGATGGGAGGGTCGTGAACACCGGGGAGCTGTTTTTT.